This TCR beta chain was retrieved from a study of T-cell memory formation after mild COVID-19. Regarding the study as a whole: Contracting clones from day 15 to 85 had balanced CD4/CD8; later expanders favoured CD4+.

Using its own MiXCR run on the 5' RACE reads, TCRdb lists one record per CDR3 protein. The sample has roughly 400,000 distinct CDR3 sequences; around 24% are singletons. For this clonotype: Its antigen is not identified.

This TCR came from an adult woman who had mild COVID-19 (a few samples of this study predate the infection). Cell type and time point are not known. Sequencing was performed on PBMCs or a T cell subset sorted from them (not recorded which).

This chain's CDR3 is CASSRNGDAGNTIYF. CDR3 nucleotides: TGTGCCAGCAGTCGCAACGGGGATGCTGGAAACACCATATATTTT. The chain has TRBV12-3 or TRBV12-4 and TRBJ1-3; D uncertain. This CDR3 has 15 amino acids. V gave up 5 bases and J gave up 2 bases, with 13 bases separating them.